The clone carrying this T cell receptor beta chain appeared a few times. Its antigen is not known. CDR1 and CDR2 from the germline V gene are SGHAT and FQNNGV. V lost 3 bases to trimming and J lost 5 bases, with 10 bases between them. CDR3 length equals 13 residues. TCRbeta library preparation incorporated unique molecular identifiers. Each CDR3 protein gets one entry after TCRdb re-called the PCR reads with MiXCR. Of about 980,000 distinct CDR3 sequences listed, roughly 29% are singletons. The data were taken from a study of T-cell reconstitution after alpha-beta-depleted transplantation in children. Whole-study results and caveats: Several hundred graft clones that had expanded were reportedly the source of alpha-beta T cells about two months after transplant.

This specimen consisted of PBMCs, mostly from graft donor cells, obtained 360 days after TCRalphabeta/CD19-depleted stem cell transplant. The rearrangement joins TRBV11-2 to TRBJ2-5; D is unresolved. This clonotype was obtained from a boy in the first two years of life who had a stem cell transplant for SCID, so the T cells may come from the graft donor. The CDR3 protein is CASSLWLRETQYF. CDR3 nucleotides: TGTGCCAGCAGCTTGTGGCTCAGGGAGACCCAGTACTTC.